The 26 T cell receptor beta chains in this list originate from one sample, sequenced in a study of monozygotic twins with inflammatory bowel disease. TCRdb reanalyzed the 5' RACE reads and collapses them to one entry per CDR3 protein, without DNA. This sample's table reports around 450,000 distinct CDR3 sequences. The sample consisted of blood. All receptors come from a human donor with ulcerative colitis or Crohn's disease, or a healthy co-twin of an affected twin (not recorded which).

The rearrangement links TRBV6-1 to TRBJ2-2. This CDR3 has 17 residues. Germline loops: CDR1 MNHNS, CDR2 SASEGT. CDR3 region: CASSNTPHPERPGELFF.

J is TRBJ2-3 and V is TRBV18; TCRdb proposes TRBD2, but this gene call is untestable without DNA. The CDR3 length is 15 residues. Germline V CDR1 and CDR2: KGHSH, LQKENI. CDR3 loop: CASSRGLAQLDTQYF. Full variable domain (missing parts from reference TRBV18 and TRBJ2-3): NAGVMQNPRHLVRRRGQEARLRCSPMKGHSHVYWYRQLPEEGLKFMVYLQKENIIDESGMPKERFSAEFPKEGPSILRIQQVVRGDSAAYFCASSRGLAQLDTQYFGPGTRLTVL.

The CDR3 region is CASSLEGEQFF. V gene TRBV7-9 combines with J gene TRBJ2-1. There are 11 residues in the CDR3. CDR1 and CDR2 from the germline V gene are SEHNR and FQNEAQ (reference sequence).

V and J are TRBV7-6 and TRBJ1-1. CDR3 size: 16 residues. Per germline, CDR1 SGHVS and CDR2 FNYEAQ. CDR3 residues: CASSLLTAFMNTEAFF. Full variable domain (remainder filled in from reference TRBV7-6 and TRBJ1-1): GAGVSQSPRYKVTKRGQDVALRCDPISGHVSLYWYRQALGQGPEFLTYFNYEAQQDKSGLPNDRFSAERPEGSISTLTIQRTEQRDSAMYRCASSLLTAFMNTEAFFGQGTRLTVV.

The J gene is TRBJ2-2, the V gene TRBV5-8. Germline lookup yields CDR1 SGHTS and CDR2 YDEGEE. This CDR3 has 12 residues. Here the CDR3 reads CASGYRLTELFF.

CDR3 protein: CSVDLPTTDTQYF. The V call is TRBV29-1, the J call TRBJ2-3. The CDR3 sequence is 13 residues long. From germline, CDR1 is SQVTM and CDR2 ANQGSEA.

The rearrangement joins TRBV30 to TRBJ2-7; TCRdb's D gene call, TRBD1, goes unchecked for lack of DNA. This CDR3 has 13 residues. The V gene's germline CDR1 is GTSNPN and CDR2 SVGIG (reference sequence). This CDR3 is CACSGASSYEQYF.

This chain joins TRBV30 and TRBJ2-2. Germline V gene data show CDR1 as GTSNPN and CDR2 as SVGIG (reference sequence). The CDR3 extends over 12 amino acids. CDR3 in amino acids: CAYLVVGGELFF.

The CDR3 loop is CASSYTGGNTGELFF. The V gene is TRBV27, the J gene TRBJ2-2; TCRdb returns TRBD1, unconfirmable since there is no DNA. CDR3 length: 15 amino acids. The germline V gene has CDR1 MNHEY and CDR2 SMNVEV (reference sequence).

The chain combines TRBV6-9 with TRBJ1-6. Germline-derived CDR1 and CDR2 are MNHGY and SVAAGI. The CDR3 totals 14 residues. CDR3 sequence: CASFSTAYNSPLHF.

V usage is TRBV4-1 and J usage is TRBJ2-2; TCRdb picks TRBD1, but there is no DNA to check that call. The CDR3 has 15 amino acids. Germline V CDR1 and CDR2: MGHRA, YSYEKL. CDR3 sequence: CASSLSGGASEELFF.

The chain employs TRBV30 and TRBJ2-1; TCRdb selects TRBD1, and the lack of DNA leaves this call unchecked. CDR3 length equals 13 residues. Germline V gene sequence: CDR1 GTSNPN, CDR2 SVGIG (reference sequence). CDR3 sequence: CAWGSGVGNEQFF.

V gene TRBV29-1 combines with J gene TRBJ2-3. This CDR3 region has 11 residues. Looked up from germline, CDR1 is SQVTM and CDR2 is ANQGSEA. The CDR3 is CSVVRSDTQYF.

The CDR3 sequence is CSASGSNQPQHF. This chain uses TRBV20-1 with TRBJ1-5. The CDR3 has 12 amino acids. Per germline, CDR1 DFQATT and CDR2 SNEGSKA (reference sequence).

The rearrangement uses TRBV6-6 and TRBJ1-2; TCRdb's assignment of TRBD1 cannot be checked, as there is no DNA. The CDR3 is made up of 14 amino acids. Looked up from germline, CDR1 is MNHNY and CDR2 is SVGAGI (reference sequence). CDR3 sequence: CASSWKGRDYGYTF.

Here the CDR3 reads CASSPGQGFLYEQYF. This sequence joins TRBV28 and TRBJ2-7; checking the TCRdb D call of TRBD1 is not possible without DNA. This CDR3 comprises 15 residues. Germline CDR1 reads MDHEN; CDR2 reads SYDVKM.

The rearrangement uses TRBV27 and TRBJ1-2; without DNA, the TCRdb call of TRBD1 cannot be checked. CDR3 length: 14 amino acids. Germline-derived CDR1 and CDR2 are MNHEY and SMNVEV (reference sequence). This CDR3 is CASTPHLGVYGYTF.

The rearrangement uses TRBV4-2 and TRBJ2-7; the TCRdb D gene call, TRBD2, has no DNA to confirm it. Germline V gene lookup returns CDR1 LGHNA and CDR2 YNFKEQ. This CDR3 contains 16 residues. The CDR3 loop is CASSQDLLAGAYEQYF.

The chain joins TRBV7-2 to TRBJ1-1; the TRBD1 assignment by TCRdb is unverifiable without DNA. CDR3 length equals 15 residues. CDR1 is SGHTA, CDR2 FQGNSA, per germline. CDR3 residues: CASSLAPGMVAEAFF.

The genes are TRBV10-3 and TRBJ2-3; TCRdb indicates TRBD1, and absent DNA this call remains unverified. This CDR3 contains 16 residues. The V gene's germline CDR1 is ENHRY and CDR2 SYGVKD. CDR3 loop: CAISESGRGSTDTQYF.

This sequence joins TRBV5-6 and TRBJ2-1; without DNA, the TCRdb call of TRBD1 cannot be checked. The germline gives CDR1 SGHDT, CDR2 YYEEEE. The CDR3 is 16 residues long. The CDR3 spells CASSLEVGENYNEQFF.

The rearrangement joins TRBV3-1 to TRBJ2-3; TCRdb lists TRBD2, though no DNA is available to test this call. This CDR3 contains 13 residues. From germline, CDR1 is LGHDT and CDR2 YNNKEL (reference sequence). This CDR3 is CASSPYLADTQYF.

This chain uses TRBV12-3 or TRBV12-4 with TRBJ1-6; lacking DNA, the TRBD1 call made by TCRdb goes unchecked. CDR3 length: 12 residues. The CDR3 is CASSLEGAPLHF.

V gene TRBV18 combines with J gene TRBJ2-2; there is no DNA to check the TCRdb D call of TRBD1. The CDR3 is 16 amino acids. Germline V lookup: CDR1 KGHSH, CDR2 LQKENI. CDR3 sequence reads: CASSPGDRVFAGELFF.

The rearrangement links TRBV18 to TRBJ2-1; absent DNA, TCRdb's TRBD2 call cannot be checked. The germline gives CDR1 KGHSH, CDR2 LQKENI. There are 16 residues in the CDR3. The CDR3 here is CASSPPTGTIYNEQFF.

V gene TRBV6-5 combines with J gene TRBJ2-7; there is no DNA to check the TCRdb D call of TRBD1. The CDR3 loop spans 16 amino acids. Germline-derived CDR1 and CDR2 are MNHEY and SVGAGI. This CDR3 reads CASSYFGTGGKNEQYF.